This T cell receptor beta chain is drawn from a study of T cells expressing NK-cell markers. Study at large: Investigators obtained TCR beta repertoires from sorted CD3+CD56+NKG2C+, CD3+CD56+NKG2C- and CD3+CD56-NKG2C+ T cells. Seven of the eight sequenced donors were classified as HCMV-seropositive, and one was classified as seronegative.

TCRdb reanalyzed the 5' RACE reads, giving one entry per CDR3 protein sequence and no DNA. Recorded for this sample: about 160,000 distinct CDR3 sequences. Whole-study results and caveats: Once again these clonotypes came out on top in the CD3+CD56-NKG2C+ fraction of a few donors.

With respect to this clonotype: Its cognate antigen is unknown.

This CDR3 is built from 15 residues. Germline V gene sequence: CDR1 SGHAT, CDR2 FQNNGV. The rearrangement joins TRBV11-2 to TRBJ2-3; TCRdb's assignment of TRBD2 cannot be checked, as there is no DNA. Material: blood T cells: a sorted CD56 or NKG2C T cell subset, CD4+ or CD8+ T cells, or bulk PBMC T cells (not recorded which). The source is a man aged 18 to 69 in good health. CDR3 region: CASSFGGGARDTQYF.